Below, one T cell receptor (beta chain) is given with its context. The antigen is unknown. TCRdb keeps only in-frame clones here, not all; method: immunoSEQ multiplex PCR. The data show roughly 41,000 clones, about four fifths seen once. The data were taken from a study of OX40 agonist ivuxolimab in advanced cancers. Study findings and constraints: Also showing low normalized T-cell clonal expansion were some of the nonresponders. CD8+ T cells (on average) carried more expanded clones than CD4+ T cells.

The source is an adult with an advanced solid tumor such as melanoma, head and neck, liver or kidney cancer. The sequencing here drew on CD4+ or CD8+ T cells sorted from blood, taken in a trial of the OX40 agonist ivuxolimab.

The CDR3 is CASSLAGLVPNTGELFF. CDR3 in DNA: TGTGCCAGCAGCTTGGCGGGACTAGTCCCGAACACCGGGGAGCTGTTTTTT. The chain joins TRBV5-5 to TRBJ2-2; TRBD2 aligns across 8 bases. With 0 bases clipped from V and 0 bases from J, the junction kept 4 bases outside the gene matches. CDR1 is SGHKS, CDR2 YYEKEE, per germline (reference sequence). The CDR3 runs 17 residues.